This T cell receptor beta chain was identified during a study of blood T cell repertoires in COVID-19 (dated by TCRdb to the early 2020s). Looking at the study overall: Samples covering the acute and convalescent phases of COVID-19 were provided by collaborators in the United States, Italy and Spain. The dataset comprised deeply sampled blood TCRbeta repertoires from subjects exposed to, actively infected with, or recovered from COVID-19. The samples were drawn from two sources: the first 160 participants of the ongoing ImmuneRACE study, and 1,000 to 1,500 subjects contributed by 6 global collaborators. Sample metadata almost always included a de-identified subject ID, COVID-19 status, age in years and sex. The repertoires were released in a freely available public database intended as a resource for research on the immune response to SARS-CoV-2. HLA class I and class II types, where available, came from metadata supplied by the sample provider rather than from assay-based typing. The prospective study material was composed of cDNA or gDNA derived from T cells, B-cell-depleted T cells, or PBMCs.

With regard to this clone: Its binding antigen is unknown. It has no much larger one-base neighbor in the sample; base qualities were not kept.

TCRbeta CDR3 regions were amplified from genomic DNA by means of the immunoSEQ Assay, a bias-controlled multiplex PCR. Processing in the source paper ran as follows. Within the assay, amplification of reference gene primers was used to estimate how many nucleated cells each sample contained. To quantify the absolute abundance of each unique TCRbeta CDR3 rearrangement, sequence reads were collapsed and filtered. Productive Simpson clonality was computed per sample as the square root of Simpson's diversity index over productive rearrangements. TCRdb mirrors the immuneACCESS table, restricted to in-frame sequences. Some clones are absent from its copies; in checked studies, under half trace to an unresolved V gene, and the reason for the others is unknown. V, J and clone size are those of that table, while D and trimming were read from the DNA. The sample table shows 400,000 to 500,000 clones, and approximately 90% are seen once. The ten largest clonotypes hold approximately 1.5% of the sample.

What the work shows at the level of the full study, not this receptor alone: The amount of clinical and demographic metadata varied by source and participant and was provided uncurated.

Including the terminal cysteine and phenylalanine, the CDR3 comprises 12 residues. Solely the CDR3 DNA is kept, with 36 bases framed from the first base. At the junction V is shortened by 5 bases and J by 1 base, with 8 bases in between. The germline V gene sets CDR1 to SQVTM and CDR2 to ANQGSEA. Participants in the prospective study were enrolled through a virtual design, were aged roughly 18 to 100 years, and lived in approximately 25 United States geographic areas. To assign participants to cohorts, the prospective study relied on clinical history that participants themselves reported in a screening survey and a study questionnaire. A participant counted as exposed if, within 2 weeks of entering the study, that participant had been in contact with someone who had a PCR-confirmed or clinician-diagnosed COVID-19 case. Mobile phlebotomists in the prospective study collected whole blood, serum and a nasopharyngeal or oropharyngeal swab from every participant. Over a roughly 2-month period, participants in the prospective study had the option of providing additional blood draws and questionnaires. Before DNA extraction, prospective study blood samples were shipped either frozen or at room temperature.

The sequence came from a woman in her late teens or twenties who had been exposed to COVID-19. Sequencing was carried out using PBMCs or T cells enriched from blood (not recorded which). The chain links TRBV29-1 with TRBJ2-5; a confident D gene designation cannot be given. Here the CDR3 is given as CSVLNFQETQYF. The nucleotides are TGCAGCGTTCTTAACTTCCAAGAGACCCAGTACTTC.